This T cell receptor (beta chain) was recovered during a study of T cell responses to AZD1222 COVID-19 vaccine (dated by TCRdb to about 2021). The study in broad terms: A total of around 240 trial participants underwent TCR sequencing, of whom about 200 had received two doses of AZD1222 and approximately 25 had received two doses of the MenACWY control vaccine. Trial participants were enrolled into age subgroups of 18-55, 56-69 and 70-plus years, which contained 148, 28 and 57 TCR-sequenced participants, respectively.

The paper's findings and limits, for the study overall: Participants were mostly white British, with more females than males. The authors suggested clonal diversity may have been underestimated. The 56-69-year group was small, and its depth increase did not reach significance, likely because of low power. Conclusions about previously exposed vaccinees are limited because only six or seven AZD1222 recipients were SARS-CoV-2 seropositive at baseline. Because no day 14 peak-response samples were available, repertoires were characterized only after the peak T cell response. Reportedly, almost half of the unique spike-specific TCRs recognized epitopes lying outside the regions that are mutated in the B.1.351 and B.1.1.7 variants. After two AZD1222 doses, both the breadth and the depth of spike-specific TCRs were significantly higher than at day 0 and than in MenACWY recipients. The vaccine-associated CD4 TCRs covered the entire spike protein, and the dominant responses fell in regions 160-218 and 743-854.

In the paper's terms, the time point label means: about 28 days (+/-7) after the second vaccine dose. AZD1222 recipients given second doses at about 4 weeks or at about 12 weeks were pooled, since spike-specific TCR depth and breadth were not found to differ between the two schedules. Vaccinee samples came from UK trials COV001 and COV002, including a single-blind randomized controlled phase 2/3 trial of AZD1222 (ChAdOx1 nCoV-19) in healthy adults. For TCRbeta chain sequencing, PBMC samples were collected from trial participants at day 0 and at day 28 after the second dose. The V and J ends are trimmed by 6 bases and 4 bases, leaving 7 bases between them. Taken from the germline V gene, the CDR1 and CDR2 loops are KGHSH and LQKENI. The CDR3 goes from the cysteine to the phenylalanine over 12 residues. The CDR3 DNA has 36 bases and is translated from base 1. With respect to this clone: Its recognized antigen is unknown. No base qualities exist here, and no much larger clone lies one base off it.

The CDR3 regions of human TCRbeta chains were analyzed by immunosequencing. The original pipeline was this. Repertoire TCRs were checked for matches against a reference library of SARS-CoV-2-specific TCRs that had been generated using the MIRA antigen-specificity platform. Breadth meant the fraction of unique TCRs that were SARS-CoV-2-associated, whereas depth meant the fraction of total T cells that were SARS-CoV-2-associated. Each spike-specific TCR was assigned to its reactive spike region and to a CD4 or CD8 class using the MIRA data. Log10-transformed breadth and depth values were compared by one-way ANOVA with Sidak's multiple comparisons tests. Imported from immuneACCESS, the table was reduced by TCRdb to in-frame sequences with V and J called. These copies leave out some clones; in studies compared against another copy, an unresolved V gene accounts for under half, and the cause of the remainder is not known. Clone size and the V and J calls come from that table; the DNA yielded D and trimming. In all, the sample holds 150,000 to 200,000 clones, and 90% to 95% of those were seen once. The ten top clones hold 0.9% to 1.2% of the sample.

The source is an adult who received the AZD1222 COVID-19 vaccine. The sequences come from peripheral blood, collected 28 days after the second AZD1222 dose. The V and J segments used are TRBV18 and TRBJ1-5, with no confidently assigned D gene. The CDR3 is CASSARNQPQHF. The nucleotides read TGTGCCAGCTCGGCAAGAAATCAGCCCCAGCATTTT.